What follows are 14 T cell receptor beta chains derived from one specimen sequenced in a study of cytomegalovirus exposure and HLA in healthy donors. Both 60 Vbeta primers and 13 Jbeta primers went into the PCR. Sequenced by immunoSEQ multiplex PCR; TCRdb stores in-frame clones only, minus some. The data show about 200,000 clones, 70% to 80% seen once. Material for sequencing was PBMCs. These receptor sequences come from a girl aged 2-9 years in good health and CMV-seronegative.

The V gene is TRBV9, the J gene TRBJ2-7; D is perhaps TRBD1 (5 bases). In germline, CDR1 is SGDLS, CDR2 YYNGEE. V lost 0 bases and J 2 bases, leaving 9 bases between the germline ends. There are 14 residues in the CDR3. Here the CDR3 DNA reads TGTGCCAGCAGCGTAGGGGGCACAGCCTACGAGCAGTACTTC. This translates into CASSVGGTAYEQYF. Supplemented by reference TRBV9 and TRBJ2-7, the full variable domain reads DSGVTQTPKHLITATGQRVTLRCSPRSGDLSVYWYQQSLDQGLQFLIQYYNGEERAKGNILERFSAQQFPDLHSELNLSSLELGDSALYFCASSVGGTAYEQYFGPGTRLTVT.

The V gene is TRBV7-3, the J gene TRBJ2-2, with TRBD2 matching over 10 bases. The length of the CDR3 is 15 residues. Germline CDR1 reads SGHTA; CDR2 reads FQGTGA. With V trimmed by 6 bases and J by 4 bases, 5 bases remained unmatched. The CDR3 here is CASSSGTSATGELFF. CDR3 DNA: TGTGCCAGCAGTTCCGGGACTAGCGCCACCGGGGAGCTGTTTTTT.

The chain recombines TRBV4-1 with TRBJ2-1; perhaps TRBD2 as D (6 bases). This CDR3 comprises 16 residues. Trimming removed 5 bases from V and 6 bases from J, with 20 bases in between. Germline CDR1 MGHRA, CDR2 YSYEKL. The CDR3 protein is CASSSAGTSGLNEQFF. In DNA form, the CDR3 reads TGCGCCAGCAGCTCGGCCGGGACTTCGGGGCTCAATGAGCAGTTCTTC.

This clone was picked up one time. This chain joins TRBV27 and TRBJ2-3; D unclear. The CDR3 consists of 12 residues. Looked up from germline, CDR1 is MNHEY and CDR2 is SMNVEV (reference sequence). V lost 0 bases and J 6 bases, leaving 4 bases between the germline ends. CDR3 DNA: TGTGCCAGCAGTTTATCCGGGGATACGCAGTATTTT. Its translation is CASSLSGDTQYF.

V gene TRBV5-5 combines with J gene TRBJ2-6; the D gene is possibly TRBD1 (6 bases). Looked up from germline, CDR1 is SGHKS and CDR2 is YYEKEE (reference sequence). Between the trimmed V and J ends, which lost 4 bases and 2 bases, there was a span of 10 bases. The CDR3 is 15 residues long. CDR3 region: CASSLQGTGANVLTF. CDR3 sequence (DNA): TGTGCCAGCAGCCTCCAGGGGACTGGGGCCAACGTCCTGACTTTC. Combining the CDR3 with reference TRBV5-5 and TRBJ2-6 gives the whole variable domain DAGVTQSPTHLIKTRGQQVTLRCSPISGHKSVSWYQQVLGQGPQFIFQYYEKEERGRGNFPDRFSARQFPNYSSELNVNALLLGDSALYLCASSLQGTGANVLTFGAGSRLTVL.

In DNA form, the CDR3 reads TGTGCCAGCAGCACACCCCGCGGGGACAGGGAATTAATGAACACTGAAGCTTTCTTT. Translated, it gives CASSTPRGDRELMNTEAFF. This sequence joins TRBV11-3 and TRBJ1-1; 9 positions agree with TRBD1. Germline V lookup: CDR1 SGHNT, CDR2 YENEEA. After removal of 5 bases from V and 0 bases from J, the junction contained 16 bases not matched to a gene. The CDR3 runs 19 residues.

A few counts support this clone. The rearrangement uses TRBV6-5 and TRBJ2-7; 9 bases map to TRBD2. The CDR3 sequence is 15 residues long. The ends lost 6 bases at V and 5 bases at J; junction bases unmatched: 11. Germline CDR1 is MNHEY and CDR2 is SVGAGI. For the CDR3, the DNA is TGTGCCAGCAGCCCCGCTGTAGCGGGAGAGCACGAGCAGTACTTC. Amino acids: CASSPAVAGEHEQYF.

This chain links TRBV27 with TRBJ2-7, with 10 positions matching TRBD2. Per the germline V gene, CDR1 is MNHEY and CDR2 is SMNVEV (reference sequence). V gave up 9 bases and J gave up 0 bases; unmatched junction bases: 8. This CDR3 spans 15 amino acids. CDR3 sequence (DNA): TGTGCCAGTTCAGGACTAGCGGAAAGCTCCTACGAGCAGTACTTC. Its protein product is CASSGLAESSYEQYF.

The rearrangement joins TRBV6-1 to TRBJ1-2; 10 bases match TRBD1. The CDR3 covers 15 residues. CDR1 is MNHNS and CDR2 is SASEGT in the germline V gene. V dropped 3 bases and J dropped 4; count of bases not matched to a gene: 5. The CDR3, as DNA: TGTGCCAGCAGTGAGGGACAGGGGTTGGGCTATGGCTACACCTTC. Its protein product is CASSEGQGLGYGYTF.

V usage is TRBV14 and J usage is TRBJ1-1; a possible D gene is TRBD1 (5 bases). This CDR3 is built from 15 residues. Trimming stripped 4 bases from V and 7 bases from J, with 19 bases between. Per the germline V gene, CDR1 is SGHDN and CDR2 is FVKESK. The CDR3 reads CASSRLGPEGLEAFF. Written as DNA, the CDR3 is TGTGCCAGCAGCCGCCTAGGACCGGAGGGGCTTGAAGCTTTCTTT.

The chain recombines TRBV19 with TRBJ2-7, with TRBD2 identical over 8 bases. V trimming: 6 bases; J trimming: 4 bases; junction bases outside the gene matches: 8. This CDR3 has 14 residues. Germline CDR1 and CDR2: LNHDA and SQIVND (reference sequence). CDR3 protein: CASSPSGGAYEQYF. CDR3 nucleotides: TGTGCCAGTAGCCCTTCCGGGGGGGCTTACGAGCAGTACTTC.

The V call is TRBV2, the J call TRBJ1-1; 10 nucleotides agree with TRBD1. This CDR3 is built from 13 residues. Germline-derived CDR1 and CDR2 are SNHLY and FYNNEI. V dropped 7 bases and J dropped 11; count of bases not matched to a gene: 10. The CDR3 DNA is TGTGCCAGCACGGGACAGGGGACATCTTCGGCTTTCTTT. Translation: CASTGQGTSSAFF. Drawing the rest from reference TRBV2 and TRBJ1-1, the complete variable domain is EPEVTQTPSHQVTQMGQEVILRCVPISNHLYFYWYRQILGQKVEFLVSFYNNEISEKSEIFDDQFSVERPDGSNFTLKIRSTKLEDSAMYFCASTGQGTSSAFFGQGTRLTVV.

The chain links TRBV5-4 to TRBJ2-5, with D maybe TRBD1 (8 bases). The CDR3 sequence is 14 residues long. Trimming pared 2 bases from V and 3 bases from J, leaving 11 bases between. CDR1 and CDR2 (germline): SGHNT, YYREEE (reference sequence). This chain's CDR3 is CASSFTGGEETQYF. The CDR3 DNA reads as TGTGCCAGCAGCTTTACAGGGGGGGAAGAGACCCAGTACTTC.

The genes are TRBV19 and TRBJ2-7, with 7 bases fitting TRBD1. V was pared by 5 bases and J by 1 base, with 14 bases of the junction left unmatched. Germline assignment: CDR1 LNHDA and CDR2 SQIVND (reference sequence). This CDR3 region has 17 residues. The chain's CDR3 is CASSPEAGTAKSYEQYF. The CDR3 DNA reads TGTGCCAGTAGTCCAGAGGCCGGGACAGCCAAGTCCTACGAGCAGTACTTC.